The 5 T cell receptor beta chains reported below all come from one sample, sequenced in a study of blood T cell repertoires in COVID-19. Assay: immunoSEQ multiplex PCR; the TCRdb copy retains only in-frame clones and omits some. Of about 190,000 clones listed, approximately 90% were seen once; the top ten hold 2.1%. Sequenced material: peripheral blood. These receptors originate from a man in his 70s with active or convalescent COVID-19.

A single count supports this clone. This chain links TRBV19 with TRBJ1-4; a weak D match, TRBD1 (5 bases). CDR3 length: 16 residues. The germline V and J ends were trimmed by 3 bases and 7 bases, with 18 bases remaining between them. Germline V CDR1 and CDR2: LNHDA, SQIVND (reference sequence). DNA for the CDR3: TGTGCCAGTAGTATGTCGCATCGGGGGTTTGGTGAAAAACTGTTTTTT. Protein product: CASSMSHRGFGEKLFF.

This clone showed up just a few times. The chain links TRBV2 to TRBJ1-4; D not resolved. CDR3 size: 16 residues. V was cut by 5 bases and J by 0 bases, with 13 bases left in between. Looked up from germline, CDR1 is SNHLY and CDR2 is FYNNEI. CDR3: CASSSYNTATNEKLFF. CDR3 nucleotide sequence: TGTGCCAGCAGTTCCTATAATACGGCAACTAATGAAAAACTGTTTTTT.

The chain joins TRBV19 to TRBJ1-6; the D gene is possibly TRBD1 (6 bases). Trimming stripped 3 bases from V and 9 bases from J, with 18 bases between. The germline V gene has CDR1 LNHDA and CDR2 SQIVND (reference sequence). The length of the CDR3 is 16 residues. The CDR3 protein is CASSMGWAGVGSPLHF. The DNA of the CDR3 is TGTGCCAGTAGTATGGGCTGGGCAGGGGTAGGTTCACCCCTCCACTTT.

The V and J genes are TRBV7-2 and TRBJ1-1; TRBD1 matches 7 bases. The V gene end was trimmed by 5 bases and the J gene end by 2 bases; junction bases not matched to a gene: 5. This CDR3 contains 14 residues. Germline V gene sequence: CDR1 SGHTA, CDR2 FQGNSA. CDR3 nucleotides: TGTGCCAGCAGCCCGGGACAGTTAAACACTGAAGCTTTCTTT. Amino acid sequence: CASSPGQLNTEAFF.

The chain uses TRBV14 and TRBJ2-1; 13 bases fit TRBD2. This CDR3 is 16 amino acids long. V gave up 4 bases and J gave up 5 bases; unmatched junction bases: 5. CDR1 SGHDN and CDR2 FVKESK come from the germline V gene. The CDR3: CASSPLGLAGDNEQFF. CDR3 nucleotide sequence: TGTGCCAGCAGCCCCCTTGGACTAGCGGGAGACAATGAGCAGTTCTTC.